One and the same sample provided the 6 T cell receptor beta chains below, sequenced in a study of control samples from healthy donors and cancer patients. Sequencing was performed with immunoSEQ multiplex PCR; in TCRdb, only in-frame clones are kept and a portion is missing. Of 390,000 or so clones in the sample, around 90% are singletons; the top ten hold 5.5% to 8%. Sample: PBMCs. Every receptor here comes from a man aged 35-49 years with head and neck cancer.

A single count supports this clone. As DNA, the CDR3 is TGTGCCAGCAGTTTAAAACAGGGAATCTACGAGCAGTACTTC. It translates to CASSLKQGIYEQYF. The chain joins TRBV28 to TRBJ2-7; a weak D match, TRBD1 (6 bases). Deletions cut 2 bases from V and 3 bases from J, with 11 bases between. CDR1 and CDR2 (germline): MDHEN, SYDVKM. The CDR3 has 14 residues.

The V gene is TRBV5-1, the J gene TRBJ2-3, with D perhaps assigned TRBD1 or TRBD2 (5 bases each). CDR1 and CDR2 from the germline V gene are SGHRS and YFSETQ. The CDR3 has 17 amino acids. Trimming pared 4 bases from V and 2 bases from J, leaving 20 bases between. The CDR3 loop is CASSRRNPGPHTDTQYF. CDR3 in DNA: TGCGCCAGCAGCCGTCGAAATCCGGGACCGCACACAGATACGCAGTATTTT.

In this sample, this clone turned up once. The V and J genes are TRBV9 and TRBJ1-1; D is unclear. V lost 5 bases and J lost 2, with 13 bases in between. Germline V gives CDR1 SGDLS, CDR2 YYNGEE. This CDR3 region has 14 residues. The CDR3 nucleotides read TGTGCCAGCAGTCCGCTTTTCCAAAACACTGAAGCTTTCTTT. It specifies CASSPLFQNTEAFF.

The chain uses TRBV7-2 and TRBJ2-7, with a weak D call TRBD1 (5 bases). V was clipped by 5 bases and J by 4 bases, with 12 bases between them. The CDR3 consists of 13 residues. The germline gives CDR1 SGHTA, CDR2 FQGNSA. CDR3 region: CASSPETVYEQYF. The CDR3 DNA is TGTGCCAGCAGCCCCGAGACAGTTTACGAGCAGTACTTC.

The rearrangement joins TRBV7-3 to TRBJ1-5; D is ambiguous. Germline V gives CDR1 SGHTA, CDR2 FQGTGA. This CDR3 comprises 14 residues. V lost 6 bases to trimming and J lost 1 base, with 10 bases between them. Here the CDR3 reads CASRRTSSNQPQHF. For the CDR3, the DNA is TGTGCCAGCAGGAGGACCAGCAGCAATCAGCCCCAGCATTTT.

V usage is TRBV6-5 and J usage is TRBJ1-5, with 8 bases matching TRBD1. The J segment lost 6 bases and the V segment lost 7 bases, leaving 11 bases of the junction unmatched. This CDR3 is built from 15 residues. Germline CDR1 MNHEY, CDR2 SVGAGI. The CDR3 loop is CASNPTGGLGQPQHF. CDR3 DNA: TGTGCCAGCAACCCAACAGGGGGGTTAGGTCAGCCCCAGCATTTT.